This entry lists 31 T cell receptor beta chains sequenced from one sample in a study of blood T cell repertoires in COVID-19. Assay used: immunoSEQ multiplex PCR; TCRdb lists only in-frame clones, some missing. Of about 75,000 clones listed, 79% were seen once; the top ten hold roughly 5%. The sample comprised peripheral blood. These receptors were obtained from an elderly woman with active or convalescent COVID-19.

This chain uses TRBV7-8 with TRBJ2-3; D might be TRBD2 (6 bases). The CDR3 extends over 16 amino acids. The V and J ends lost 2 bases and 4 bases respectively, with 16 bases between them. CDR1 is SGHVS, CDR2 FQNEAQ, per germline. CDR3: CASSLNVGSYSDTQYF. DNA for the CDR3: TGTGCCAGCAGCTTAAATGTCGGGAGTTACTCAGATACGCAGTATTTT.

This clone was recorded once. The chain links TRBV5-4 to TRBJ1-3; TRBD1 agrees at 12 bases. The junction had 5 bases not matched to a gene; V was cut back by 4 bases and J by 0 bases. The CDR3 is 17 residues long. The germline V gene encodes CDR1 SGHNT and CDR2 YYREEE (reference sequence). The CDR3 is CASSPGTGGLSGNTIYF. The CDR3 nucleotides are TGTGCCAGCAGCCCCGGGACAGGGGGCCTCTCTGGAAACACCATATATTTT.

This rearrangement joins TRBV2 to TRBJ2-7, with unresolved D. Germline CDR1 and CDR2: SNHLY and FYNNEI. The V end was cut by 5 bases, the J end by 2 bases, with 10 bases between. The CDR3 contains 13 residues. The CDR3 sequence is CASSIRLTYEQYF. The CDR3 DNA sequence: TGTGCCAGCAGTATTAGATTAACCTACGAGCAGTACTTC.

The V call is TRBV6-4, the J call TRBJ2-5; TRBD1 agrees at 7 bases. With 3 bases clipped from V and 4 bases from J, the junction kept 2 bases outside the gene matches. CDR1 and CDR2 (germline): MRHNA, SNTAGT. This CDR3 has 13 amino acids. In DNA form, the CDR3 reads TGTGCCAGCAGTGAGACAGGGTTAGAGACCCAGTACTTC. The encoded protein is CASSETGLETQYF.

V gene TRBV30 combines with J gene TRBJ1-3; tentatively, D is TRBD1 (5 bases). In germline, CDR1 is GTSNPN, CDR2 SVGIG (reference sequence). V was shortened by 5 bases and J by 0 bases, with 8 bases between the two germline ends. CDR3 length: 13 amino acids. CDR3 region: CAWQDSSGNTIYF. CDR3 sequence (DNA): TGTGCCTGGCAAGACAGCTCTGGAAACACCATATATTTT.

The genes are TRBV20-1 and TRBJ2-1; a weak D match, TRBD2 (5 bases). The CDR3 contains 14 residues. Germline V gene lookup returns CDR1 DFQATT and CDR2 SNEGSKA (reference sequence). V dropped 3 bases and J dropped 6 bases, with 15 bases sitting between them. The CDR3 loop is CSASPASWRNEQFF. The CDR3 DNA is TGCAGTGCTAGTCCGGCTAGCTGGCGCAATGAGCAGTTCTTC.

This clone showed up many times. The chain's CDR3 is CASSPQTGLYNEQFF. The CDR3 nucleotides are TGTGCCAGCAGCCCACAAACGGGACTTTACAATGAGCAGTTCTTC. The chain employs TRBV9 and TRBJ2-1; TRBD2 is a possible D gene (6 bases). The germline V and J ends were trimmed by 4 bases and 4 bases, with 15 bases remaining between them. Germline loops: CDR1 SGDLS, CDR2 YYNGEE. CDR3 length: 15 residues.

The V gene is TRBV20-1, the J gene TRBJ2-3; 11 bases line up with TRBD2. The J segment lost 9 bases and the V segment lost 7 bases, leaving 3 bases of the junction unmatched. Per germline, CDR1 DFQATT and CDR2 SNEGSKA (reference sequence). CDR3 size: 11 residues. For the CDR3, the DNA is TGCAGTGTACTAGCGGGGGAAACGCAGTATTTT. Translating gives CSVLAGETQYF.

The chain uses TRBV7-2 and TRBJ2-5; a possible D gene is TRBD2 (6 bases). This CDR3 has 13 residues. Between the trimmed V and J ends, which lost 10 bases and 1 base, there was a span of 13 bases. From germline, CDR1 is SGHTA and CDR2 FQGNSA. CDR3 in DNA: TGTGCCACCCGGCGGGGAGTCCAAGAGACCCAGTACTTC. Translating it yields CATRRGVQETQYF.

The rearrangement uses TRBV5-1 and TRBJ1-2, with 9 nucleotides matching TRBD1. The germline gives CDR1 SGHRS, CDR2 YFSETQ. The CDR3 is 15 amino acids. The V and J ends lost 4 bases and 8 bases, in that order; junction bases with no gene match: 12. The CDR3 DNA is TGCGCCAGCAGCCAGGCCGGGACAGGGTTAGGGGGCTACACCTTC. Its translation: CASSQAGTGLGGYTF.

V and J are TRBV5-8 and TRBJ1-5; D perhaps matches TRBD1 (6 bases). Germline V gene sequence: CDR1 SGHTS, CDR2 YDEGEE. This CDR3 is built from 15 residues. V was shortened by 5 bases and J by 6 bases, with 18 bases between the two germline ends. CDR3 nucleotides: TGTGCCAGCAGGGATCGGGGGGCGCAAGGTCAGCCCCAGCATTTT. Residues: CASRDRGAQGQPQHF.

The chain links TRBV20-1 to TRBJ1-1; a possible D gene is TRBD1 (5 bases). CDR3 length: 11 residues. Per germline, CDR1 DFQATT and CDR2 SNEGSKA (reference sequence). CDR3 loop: CTGQLNTEAFF. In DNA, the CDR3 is TGCACAGGACAACTGAACACTGAAGCTTTCTTT.

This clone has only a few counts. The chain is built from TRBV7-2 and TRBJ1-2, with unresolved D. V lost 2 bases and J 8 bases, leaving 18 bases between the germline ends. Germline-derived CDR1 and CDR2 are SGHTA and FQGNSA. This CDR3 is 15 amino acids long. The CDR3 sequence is CASSLSPAPGFGYTF. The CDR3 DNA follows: TGTGCCAGCAGCTTAAGCCCTGCCCCCGGTTTCGGCTACACCTTC. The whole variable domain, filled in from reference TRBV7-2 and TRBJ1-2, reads GAGVSQSPSNKVTEKGKDVELRCDPISGHTALYWYRQSLGQGLEFLIYFQGNSAPDKSGLPSDRFSAERTGGSVSTLTIQRTQQEDSAVYLCASSLSPAPGFGYTFGSGTRLTVV.

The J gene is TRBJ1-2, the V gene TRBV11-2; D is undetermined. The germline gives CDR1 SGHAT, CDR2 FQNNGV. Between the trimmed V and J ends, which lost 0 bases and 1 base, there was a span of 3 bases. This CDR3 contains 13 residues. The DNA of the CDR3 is TGTGCCAGCAGCTTAGACCTTAACTATGGCTACACCTTC. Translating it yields CASSLDLNYGYTF.

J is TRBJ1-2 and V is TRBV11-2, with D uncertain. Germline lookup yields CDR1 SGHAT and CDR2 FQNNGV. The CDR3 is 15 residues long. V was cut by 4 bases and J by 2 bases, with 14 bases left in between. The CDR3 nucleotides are TGTGCCAGCAGCTCAACGGGAACGGCAAACTATGGCTACACCTTC. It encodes CASSSTGTANYGYTF.

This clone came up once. CDR3 protein: CASSAGLTGVSRGYTF. CDR3 coding DNA: TGTGCCAGCAGCGCGGGCCTGACAGGGGTCTCTCGGGGCTACACCTTC. The gene calls are TRBV5-6 and TRBJ1-2, with 8 bases identical to TRBD1. The CDR3 is 16 amino acids. The V and J ends lost 4 bases and 8 bases, in that order; junction bases with no gene match: 16. The germline CDR1 and CDR2 sequences are SGHDT and YYEEEE.

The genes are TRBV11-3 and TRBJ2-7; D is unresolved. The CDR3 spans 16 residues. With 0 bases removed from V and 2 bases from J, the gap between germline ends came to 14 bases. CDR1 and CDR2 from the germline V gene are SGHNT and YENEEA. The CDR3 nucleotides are TGTGCCAGCAGCTTAGAGGTAGTCCAGGCCCCCTACGAGCAGTACTTC. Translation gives CASSLEVVQAPYEQYF. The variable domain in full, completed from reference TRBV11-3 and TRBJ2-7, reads EAGVVQSPRYKIIEKKQPVAFWCNPISGHNTLYWYLQNLGQGPELLIRYENEEAVDDSQLPKDRFSAERLKGVDSTLKIQPAELGDSAVYLCASSLEVVQAPYEQYFGPGTRLTVT.

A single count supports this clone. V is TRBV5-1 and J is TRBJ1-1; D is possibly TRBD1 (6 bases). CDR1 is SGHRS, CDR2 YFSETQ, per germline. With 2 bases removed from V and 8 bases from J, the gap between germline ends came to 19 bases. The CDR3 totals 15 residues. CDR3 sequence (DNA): TGCGCCAGCAGCTTCACGATCCAGGGGCACCCAGAAGCTTTCTTT. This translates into CASSFTIQGHPEAFF. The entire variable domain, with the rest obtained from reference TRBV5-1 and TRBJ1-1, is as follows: KAGVTQTPRYLIKTRGQQVTLSCSPISGHRSVSWYQQTPGQGLQFLFEYFSETQRNKGNFPGRFSGRQFSNSRSEMNVSTLELGDSALYLCASSFTIQGHPEAFFGQGTRLTVV.

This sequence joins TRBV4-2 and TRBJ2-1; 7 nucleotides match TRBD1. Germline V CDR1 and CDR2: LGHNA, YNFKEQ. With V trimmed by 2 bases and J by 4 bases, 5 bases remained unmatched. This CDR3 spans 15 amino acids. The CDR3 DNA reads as TGTGCCAGCAGCCAATCAGGACAGGTGTACAATGAGCAGTTCTTC. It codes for CASSQSGQVYNEQFF.

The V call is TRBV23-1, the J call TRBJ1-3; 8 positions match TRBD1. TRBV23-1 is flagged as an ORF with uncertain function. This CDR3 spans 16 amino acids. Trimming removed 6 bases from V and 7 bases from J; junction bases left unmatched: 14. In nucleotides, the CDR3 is TGCGCCAGCAGCCGCGAGGACAGGGTCGTAGCTAACACCATATATTTT. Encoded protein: CASSREDRVVANTIYF.

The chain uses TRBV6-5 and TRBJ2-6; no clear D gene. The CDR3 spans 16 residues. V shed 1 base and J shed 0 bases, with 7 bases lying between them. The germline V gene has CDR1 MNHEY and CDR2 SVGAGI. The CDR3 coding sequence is TGTGCCAGCAGTTACTTTCAGAACTCTGGGGCCAACGTCCTGACTTTC. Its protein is CASSYFQNSGANVLTF.

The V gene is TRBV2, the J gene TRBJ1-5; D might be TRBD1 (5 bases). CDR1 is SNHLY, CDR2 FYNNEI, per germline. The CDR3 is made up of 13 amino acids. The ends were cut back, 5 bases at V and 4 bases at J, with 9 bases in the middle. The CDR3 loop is CASSRQSNQPQHF. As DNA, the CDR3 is TGTGCCAGCAGTCGACAGAGTAATCAGCCCCAGCATTTT. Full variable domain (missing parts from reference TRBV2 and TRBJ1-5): EPEVTQTPSHQVTQMGQEVILRCVPISNHLYFYWYRQILGQKVEFLVSFYNNEISEKSEIFDDQFSVERPDGSNFTLKIRSTKLEDSAMYFCASSRQSNQPQHFGDGTRLSIL.

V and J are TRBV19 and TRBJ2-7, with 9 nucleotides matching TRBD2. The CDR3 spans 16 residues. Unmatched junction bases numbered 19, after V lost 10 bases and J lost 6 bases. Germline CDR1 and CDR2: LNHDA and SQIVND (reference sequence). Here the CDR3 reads CATAPSRLAGSSEQYF. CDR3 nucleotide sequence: TGTGCCACTGCCCCAAGTAGGCTAGCGGGGAGTTCCGAGCAGTACTTC.

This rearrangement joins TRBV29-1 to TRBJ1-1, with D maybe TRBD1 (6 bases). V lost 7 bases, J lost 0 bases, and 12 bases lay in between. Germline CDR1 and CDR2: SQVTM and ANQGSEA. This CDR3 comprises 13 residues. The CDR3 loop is CSARGGLNTEAFF. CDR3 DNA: TGCAGCGCCAGAGGGGGTTTGAACACTGAAGCTTTCTTT.

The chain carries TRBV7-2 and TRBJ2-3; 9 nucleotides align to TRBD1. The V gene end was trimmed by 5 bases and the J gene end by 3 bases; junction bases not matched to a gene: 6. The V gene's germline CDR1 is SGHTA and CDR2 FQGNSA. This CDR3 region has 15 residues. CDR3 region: CASSSAQGATDTQYF. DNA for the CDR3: TGTGCCAGCAGCAGTGCACAGGGGGCAACAGATACGCAGTATTTT.

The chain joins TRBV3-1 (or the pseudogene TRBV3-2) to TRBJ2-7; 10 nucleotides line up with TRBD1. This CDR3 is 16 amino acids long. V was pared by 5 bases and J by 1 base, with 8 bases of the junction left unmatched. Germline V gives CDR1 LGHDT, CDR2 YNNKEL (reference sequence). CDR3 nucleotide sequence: TGTGCCAGCAGCGGCGACAGGGGGCGGGGGTCCTACGAGCAGTACTTC. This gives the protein CASSGDRGRGSYEQYF.

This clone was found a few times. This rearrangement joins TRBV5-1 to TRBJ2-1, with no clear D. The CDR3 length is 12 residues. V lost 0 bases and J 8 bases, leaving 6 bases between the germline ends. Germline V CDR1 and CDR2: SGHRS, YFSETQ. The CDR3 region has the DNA TGCGCCAGCAGCTTGGTCTTTGATGAGCAGTTCTTC. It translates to CASSLVFDEQFF.

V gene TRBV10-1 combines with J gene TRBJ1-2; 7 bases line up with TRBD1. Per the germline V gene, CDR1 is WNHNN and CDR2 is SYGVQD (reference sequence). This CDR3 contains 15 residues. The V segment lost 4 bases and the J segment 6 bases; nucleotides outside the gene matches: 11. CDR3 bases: TGCGCCAGCAGTGCGATGACAGGGTTCATAGATGGCTACACCTTC. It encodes CASSAMTGFIDGYTF.

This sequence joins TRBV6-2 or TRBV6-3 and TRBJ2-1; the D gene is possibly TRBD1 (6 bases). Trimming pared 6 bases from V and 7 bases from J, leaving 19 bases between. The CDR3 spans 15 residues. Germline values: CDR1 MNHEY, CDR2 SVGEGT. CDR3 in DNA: TGTGCCAGCAGCCGCGCCAGGACAGCAACAAATGAGCAGTTCTTC. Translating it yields CASSRARTATNEQFF.

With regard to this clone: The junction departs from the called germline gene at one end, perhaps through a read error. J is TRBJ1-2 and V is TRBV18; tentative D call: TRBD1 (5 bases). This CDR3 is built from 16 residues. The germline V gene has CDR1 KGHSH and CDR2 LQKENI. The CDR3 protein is CASSPVAGPDLSSGFF. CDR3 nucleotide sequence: TGTGCCAGCTCACCGGTCGCAGGGCCCGACTTGAGTAGTGGATTCTTC. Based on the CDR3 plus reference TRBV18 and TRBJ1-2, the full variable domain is NAGVMQNPRHLVRRRGQEARLRCSPMKGHSHVYWYRQLPEEGLKFMVYLQKENIIDESGMPKERFSAEFPKEGPSILRIQQVVRGDSAAYFCASSPVAGPDLSSGFFGSGTRLTVV.

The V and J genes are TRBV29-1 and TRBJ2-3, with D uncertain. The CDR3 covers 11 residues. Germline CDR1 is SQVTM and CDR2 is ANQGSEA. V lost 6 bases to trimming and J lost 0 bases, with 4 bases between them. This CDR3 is CSVPSTDTQYF. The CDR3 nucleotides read TGCAGCGTCCCAAGCACAGATACGCAGTATTTT.